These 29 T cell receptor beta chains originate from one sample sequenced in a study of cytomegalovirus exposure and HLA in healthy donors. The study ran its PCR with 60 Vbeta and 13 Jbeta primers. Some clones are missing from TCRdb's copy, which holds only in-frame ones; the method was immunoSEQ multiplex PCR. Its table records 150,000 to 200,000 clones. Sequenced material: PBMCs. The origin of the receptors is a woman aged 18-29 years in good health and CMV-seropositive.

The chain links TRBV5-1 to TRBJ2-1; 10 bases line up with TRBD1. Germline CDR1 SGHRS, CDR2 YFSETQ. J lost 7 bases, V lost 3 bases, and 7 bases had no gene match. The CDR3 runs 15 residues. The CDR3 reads CASSSYGTGVNEQFF. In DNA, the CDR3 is TGCGCCAGCAGCTCCTATGGGACAGGGGTAAATGAGCAGTTCTTC. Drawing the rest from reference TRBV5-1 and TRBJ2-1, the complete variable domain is KAGVTQTPRYLIKTRGQQVTLSCSPISGHRSVSWYQQTPGQGLQFLFEYFSETQRNKGNFPGRFSGRQFSNSRSEMNVSTLELGDSALYLCASSSYGTGVNEQFFGPGTRLTVL.

The CDR3 region has the DNA TGCGCCAGCAGCCGCGGACTAGCGGGGGGCACAGATACGCAGTATTTT. It specifies CASSRGLAGGTDTQYF. V usage is TRBV4-1 and J usage is TRBJ2-3; 13 bases match TRBD2. J lost 1 base, V lost 4 bases, and 2 bases had no gene match. The CDR3 length is 16 residues. Per the germline V gene, CDR1 is MGHRA and CDR2 is YSYEKL.

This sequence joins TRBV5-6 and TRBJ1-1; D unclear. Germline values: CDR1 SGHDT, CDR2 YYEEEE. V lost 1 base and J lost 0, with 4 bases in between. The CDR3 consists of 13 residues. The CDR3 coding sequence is TGTGCCAGCAGCTTGATAATGAACACTGAAGCTTTCTTT. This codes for CASSLIMNTEAFF.

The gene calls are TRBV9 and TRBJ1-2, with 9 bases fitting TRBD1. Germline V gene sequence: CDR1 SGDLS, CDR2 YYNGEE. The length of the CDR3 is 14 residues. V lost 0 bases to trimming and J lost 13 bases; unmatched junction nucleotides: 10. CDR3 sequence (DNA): TGTGCCAGCAGCGTAGTAGGGGAGACAGGGGGGACCACCTTC. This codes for CASSVVGETGGTTF.

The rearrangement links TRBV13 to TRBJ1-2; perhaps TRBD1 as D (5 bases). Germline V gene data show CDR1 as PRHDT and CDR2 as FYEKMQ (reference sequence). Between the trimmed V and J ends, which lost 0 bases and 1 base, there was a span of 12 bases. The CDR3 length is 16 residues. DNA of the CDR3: TGTGCCAGCAGCTTAGGGACGGGACTGATTAACTATGGCTACACCTTC. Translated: CASSLGTGLINYGYTF.

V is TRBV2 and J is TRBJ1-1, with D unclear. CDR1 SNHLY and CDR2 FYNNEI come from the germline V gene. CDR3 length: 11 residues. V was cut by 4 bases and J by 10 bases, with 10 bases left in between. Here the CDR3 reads CASSVGGGAFF. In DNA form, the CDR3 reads TGTGCCAGCAGTGTAGGAGGAGGAGCTTTCTTT.

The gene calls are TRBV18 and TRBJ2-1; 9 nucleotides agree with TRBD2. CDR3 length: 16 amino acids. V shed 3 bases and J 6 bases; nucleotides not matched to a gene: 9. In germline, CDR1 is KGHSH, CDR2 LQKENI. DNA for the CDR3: TGTGCCAGCTCACCCCCCGGGGCGGGAGGGGGCAATGAGCAGTTCTTC. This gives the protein CASSPPGAGGGNEQFF.

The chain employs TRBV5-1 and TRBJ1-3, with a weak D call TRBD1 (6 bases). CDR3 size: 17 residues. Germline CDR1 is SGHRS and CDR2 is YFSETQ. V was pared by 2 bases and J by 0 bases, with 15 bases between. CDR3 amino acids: CASSFSGVGNSGNTIYF. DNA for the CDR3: TGCGCCAGCAGCTTCTCAGGGGTCGGAAACTCTGGAAACACCATATATTTT.

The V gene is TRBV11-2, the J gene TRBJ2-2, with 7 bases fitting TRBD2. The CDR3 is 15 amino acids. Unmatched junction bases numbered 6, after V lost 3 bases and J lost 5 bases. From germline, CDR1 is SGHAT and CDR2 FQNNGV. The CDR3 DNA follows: TGTGCCAGCAGCTTCCTAGCGGATCAAACCGGGGAGCTGTTTTTT. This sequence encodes CASSFLADQTGELFF.

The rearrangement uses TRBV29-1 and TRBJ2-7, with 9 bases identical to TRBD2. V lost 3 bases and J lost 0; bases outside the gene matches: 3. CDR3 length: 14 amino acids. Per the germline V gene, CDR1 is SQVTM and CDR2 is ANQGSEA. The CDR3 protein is CSVDRAGGSYEQYF. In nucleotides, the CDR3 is TGCAGCGTTGATCGAGCGGGAGGCTCCTACGAGCAGTACTTC.

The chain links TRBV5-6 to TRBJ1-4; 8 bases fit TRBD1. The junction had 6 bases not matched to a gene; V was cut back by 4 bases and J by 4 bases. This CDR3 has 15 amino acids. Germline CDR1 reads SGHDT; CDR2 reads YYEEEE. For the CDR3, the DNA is TGTGCCAGCAGCACTACAGGGGGATTTAATGAAAAACTGTTTTTT. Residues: CASSTTGGFNEKLFF.

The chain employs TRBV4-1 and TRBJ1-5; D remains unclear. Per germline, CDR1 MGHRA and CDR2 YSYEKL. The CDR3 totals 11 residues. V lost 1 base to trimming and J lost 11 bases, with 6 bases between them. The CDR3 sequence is CASSQGGAQHF. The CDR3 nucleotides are TGCGCCAGCAGCCAAGGCGGGGCCCAGCATTTT.

DNA for the CDR3: TGTGCCAGCAGCTGGGGGCAGGTACCCCTCCACTTT. Amino acid sequence: CASSWGQVPLHF. J is TRBJ1-6 and V is TRBV21-1; the table names TRBD1, a call not compared with the DNA. TRBV21-1 is assigned pseudogene status. There are 12 residues in the CDR3.

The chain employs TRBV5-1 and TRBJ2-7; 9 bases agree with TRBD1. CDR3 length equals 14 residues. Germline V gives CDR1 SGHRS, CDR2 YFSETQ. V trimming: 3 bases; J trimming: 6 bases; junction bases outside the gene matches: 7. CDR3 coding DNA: TGCGCCAGCAGCTCTTGGACAGGGGAAGGCGAGCAGTACTTC. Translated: CASSSWTGEGEQYF.

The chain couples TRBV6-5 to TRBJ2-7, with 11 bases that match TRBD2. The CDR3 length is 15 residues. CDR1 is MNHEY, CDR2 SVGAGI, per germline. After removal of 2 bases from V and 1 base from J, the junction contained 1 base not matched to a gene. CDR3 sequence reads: CASSYGTSGSYEQYF. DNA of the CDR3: TGTGCCAGCAGTTACGGGACTAGCGGTTCCTACGAGCAGTACTTC.

This chain's CDR3 is CASSQDGQGAYEQYF. CDR3 bases: TGTGCCAGCAGCCAAGATGGACAGGGGGCCTACGAGCAGTACTTC. The rearrangement uses TRBV4-2 and TRBJ2-7; 10 bases map to TRBD1. The CDR3 contains 15 residues. With 0 bases clipped from V and 2 bases from J, the junction kept 1 base outside the gene matches. In germline, CDR1 is LGHNA, CDR2 YNFKEQ.

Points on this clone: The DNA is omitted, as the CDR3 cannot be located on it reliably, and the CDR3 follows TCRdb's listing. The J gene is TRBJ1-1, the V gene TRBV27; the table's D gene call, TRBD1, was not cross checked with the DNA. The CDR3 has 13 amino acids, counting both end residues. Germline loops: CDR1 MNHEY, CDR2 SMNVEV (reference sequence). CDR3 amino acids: CASSFGPGTEAFF.

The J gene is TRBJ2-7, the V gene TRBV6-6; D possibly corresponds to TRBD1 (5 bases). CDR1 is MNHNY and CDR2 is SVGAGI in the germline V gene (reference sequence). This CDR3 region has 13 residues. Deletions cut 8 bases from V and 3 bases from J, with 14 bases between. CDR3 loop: CASQGDEVYEQYF. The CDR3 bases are TGTGCCAGCCAGGGTGACGAGGTCTACGAGCAGTACTTC.

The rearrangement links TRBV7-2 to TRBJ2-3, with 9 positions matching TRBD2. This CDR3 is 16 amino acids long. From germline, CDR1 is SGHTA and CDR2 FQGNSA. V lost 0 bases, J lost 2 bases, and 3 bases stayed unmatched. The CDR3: CASSLAAGLATDTQYF. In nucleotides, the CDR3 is TGTGCCAGCAGCTTAGCTGCGGGACTAGCCACAGATACGCAGTATTTT.

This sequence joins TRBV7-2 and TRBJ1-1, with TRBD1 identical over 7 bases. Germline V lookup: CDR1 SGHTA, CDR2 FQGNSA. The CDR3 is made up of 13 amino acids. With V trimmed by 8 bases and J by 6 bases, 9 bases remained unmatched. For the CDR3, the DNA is TGTGCCAGCCGGGACAGCCTCCTGGCTGAAGCTTTCTTT. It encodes CASRDSLLAEAFF.

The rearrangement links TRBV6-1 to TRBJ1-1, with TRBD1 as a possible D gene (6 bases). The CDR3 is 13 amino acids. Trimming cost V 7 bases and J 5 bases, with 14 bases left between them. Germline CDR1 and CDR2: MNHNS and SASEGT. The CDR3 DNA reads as TGTGCCAGCATGGGGGGGGGCGCAACTGAAGCTTTCTTT. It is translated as CASMGGGATEAFF.

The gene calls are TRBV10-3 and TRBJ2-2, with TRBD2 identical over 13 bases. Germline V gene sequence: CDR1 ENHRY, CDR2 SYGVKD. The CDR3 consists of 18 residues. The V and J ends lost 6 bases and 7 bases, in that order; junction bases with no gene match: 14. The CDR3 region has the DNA TGTGCCATCAGGCTGTTGACCGGGACTAGCGGGAAGGTCGGGGAGCTGTTTTTT. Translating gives CAIRLLTGTSGKVGELFF.

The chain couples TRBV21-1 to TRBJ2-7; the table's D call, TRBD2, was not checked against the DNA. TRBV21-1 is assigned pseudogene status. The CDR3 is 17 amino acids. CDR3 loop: CASSKSPLAAYDYEQYF. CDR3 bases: TGTGCCAGCAGCAAGTCCCCCCTAGCGGCCTATGATTACGAGCAGTACTTC.

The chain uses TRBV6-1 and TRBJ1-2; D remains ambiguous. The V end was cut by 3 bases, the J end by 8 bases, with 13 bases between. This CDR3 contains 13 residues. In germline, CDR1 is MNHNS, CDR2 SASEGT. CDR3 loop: CASSDPALYGYTF. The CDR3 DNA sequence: TGTGCCAGCAGTGATCCCGCCCTATACGGCTACACCTTC.

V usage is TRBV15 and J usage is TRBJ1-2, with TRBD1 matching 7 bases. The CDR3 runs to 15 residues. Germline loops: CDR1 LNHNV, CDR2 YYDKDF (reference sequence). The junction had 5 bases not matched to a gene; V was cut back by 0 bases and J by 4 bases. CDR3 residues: CATSRDEGAPYGYTF. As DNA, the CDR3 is TGTGCCACCAGCAGAGATGAGGGGGCCCCCTATGGCTACACCTTC. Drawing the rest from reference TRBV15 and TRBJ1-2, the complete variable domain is DAMVIQNPRYQVTQFGKPVTLSCSQTLNHNVMYWYQQKSSQAPKLLFHYYDKDFNNEADTPDNFQSRRPNTSFCFLDIRSPGLGDTAMYLCATSRDEGAPYGYTFGSGTRLTVV.

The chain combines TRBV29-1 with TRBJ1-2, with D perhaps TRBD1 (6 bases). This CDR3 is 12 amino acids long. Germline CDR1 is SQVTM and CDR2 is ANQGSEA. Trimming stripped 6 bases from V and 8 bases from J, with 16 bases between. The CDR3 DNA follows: TGCAGCGTGCCGAGGGGGAGAGGAGGCTACACCTTC. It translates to CSVPRGRGGYTF.

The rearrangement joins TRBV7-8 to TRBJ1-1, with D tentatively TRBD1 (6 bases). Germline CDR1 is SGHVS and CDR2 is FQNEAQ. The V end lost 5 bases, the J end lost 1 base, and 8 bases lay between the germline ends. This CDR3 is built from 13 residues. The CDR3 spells CASSQQGNTEAFF. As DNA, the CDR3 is TGTGCCAGCAGCCAACAGGGGAACACTGAAGCTTTCTTT.

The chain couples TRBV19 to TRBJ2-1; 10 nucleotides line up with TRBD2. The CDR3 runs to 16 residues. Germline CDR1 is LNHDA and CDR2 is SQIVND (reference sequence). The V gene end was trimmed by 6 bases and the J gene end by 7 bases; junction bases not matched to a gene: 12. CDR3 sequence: CASSSLLAGVRNEQFF. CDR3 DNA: TGTGCCAGTAGCTCCCTTCTAGCGGGAGTTAGGAATGAGCAGTTCTTC. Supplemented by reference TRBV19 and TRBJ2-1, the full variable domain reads DGGITQSPKYLFRKEGQNVTLSCEQNLNHDAMYWYRQDPGQGLRLIYYSQIVNDFQKGDIAEGYSVSREKKESFPLTVTSAQKNPTAFYLCASSSLLAGVRNEQFFGPGTRLTVL.

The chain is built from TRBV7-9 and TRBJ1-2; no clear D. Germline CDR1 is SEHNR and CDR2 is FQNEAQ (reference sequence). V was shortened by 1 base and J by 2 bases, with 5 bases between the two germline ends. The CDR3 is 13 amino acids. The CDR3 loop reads CASSLDGNYGYTF. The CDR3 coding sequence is TGTGCCAGCAGCTTAGACGGGAACTATGGCTACACCTTC.